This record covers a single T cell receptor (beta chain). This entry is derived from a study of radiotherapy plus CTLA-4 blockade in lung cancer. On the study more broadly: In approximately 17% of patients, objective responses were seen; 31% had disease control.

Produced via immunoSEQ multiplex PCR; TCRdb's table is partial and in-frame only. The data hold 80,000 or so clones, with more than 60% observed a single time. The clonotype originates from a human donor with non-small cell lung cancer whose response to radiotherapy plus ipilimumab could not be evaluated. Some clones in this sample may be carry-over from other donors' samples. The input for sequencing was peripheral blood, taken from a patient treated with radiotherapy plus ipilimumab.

The CDR3 bases are TGTGCCTGGAGTGTATTGGCAGGGAACTATGGCTACACCTTC. Residues: CAWSVLAGNYGYTF. This rearrangement joins TRBV30 to TRBJ1-2; TRBD1 is a possible D gene (5 bases). The CDR3 is made up of 14 amino acids. The germline gives CDR1 GTSNPN, CDR2 SVGIG (reference sequence). V lost 0 bases and J lost 2, with 10 bases in between.